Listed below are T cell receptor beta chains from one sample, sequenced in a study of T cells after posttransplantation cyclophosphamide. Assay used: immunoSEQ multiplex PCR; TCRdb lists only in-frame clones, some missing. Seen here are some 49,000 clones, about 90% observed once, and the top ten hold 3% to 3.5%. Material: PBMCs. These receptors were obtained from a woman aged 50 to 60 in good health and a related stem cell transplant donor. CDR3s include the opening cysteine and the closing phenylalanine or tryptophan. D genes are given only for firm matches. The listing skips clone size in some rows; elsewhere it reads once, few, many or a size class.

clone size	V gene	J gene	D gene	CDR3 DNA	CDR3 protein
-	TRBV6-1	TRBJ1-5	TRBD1	TGTGCCAGCAGTGACGGGATCAGGGGGCATCAGCCCCAGCATTTT	CASSDGIRGHQPQHF
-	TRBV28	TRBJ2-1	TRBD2	TGTGCCAGCAGTTCCCTAGCGGGAGACAATGAGCAGTTCTTC	CASSSLAGDNEQFF
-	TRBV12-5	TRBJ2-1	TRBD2	TGTGCTAGTGGTTTGATGACTAGCGGGAGGGCCAACAATGAGCAGTTCTTC	CASGLMTSGRANNEQFF
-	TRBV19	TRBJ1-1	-	TGTGCCAGTAGTATCTTGAACACTGAAGCTTTCTTT	CASSILNTEAFF
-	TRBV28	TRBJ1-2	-	TGTGCCAGCAGTCAAGAACGAAGGAGGGACTATGGCTACACCTTC	CASSQERRRDYGYTF
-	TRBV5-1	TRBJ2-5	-	TGCGCCAGCAGCTTGGGGCCTTCGGAGACCCAGTACTTC	CASSLGPSETQYF
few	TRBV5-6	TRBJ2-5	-	TGTGCCAGCAGCTCTTGGGGGCTCCAAGAGACCCAGTACTTC	CASSSWGLQETQYF
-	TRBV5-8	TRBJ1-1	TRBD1	TGTGCCAGCAGCGCGGGACAGGGTAACGAAGCTTTCTTT	CASSAGQGNEAFF
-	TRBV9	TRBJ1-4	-	TGTGCCAGCAGCGCCCAGGGGTGGGAAGTGGAAAAACTGTTTTTT	CASSAQGWEVEKLFF
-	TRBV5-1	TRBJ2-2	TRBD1	TGCGCCAGCAGCTTGGAGGGACAGGGGAACACCGGGGAGCTGTTTTTT	CASSLEGQGNTGELFF
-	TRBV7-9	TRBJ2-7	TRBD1	TGTGCCAGCAGCTTAACAGGGGGTAGCTACGAGCAGTACTTC	CASSLTGGSYEQYF
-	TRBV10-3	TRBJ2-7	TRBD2	TGTGCCATCACCGACTCGAGACTAGCGCCTCCCGAGCAGTACTTC	CAITDSRLAPPEQYF
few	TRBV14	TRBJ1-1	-	TGTGCCAGCAGCCAAGATCTAAGGGGCGCTGAAGCTTTCTTT	CASSQDLRGAEAFF
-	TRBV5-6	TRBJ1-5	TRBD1	TGTGCCAGCAGCTCCGCCGGGACAGAGGCCAATCAGCCCCAGCATTTT	CASSSAGTEANQPQHF
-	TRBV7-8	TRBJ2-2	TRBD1	TGTGCCAGCAGCTTAGGGCCAGGGGGCACCGGGGAGCTGTTTTTT	CASSLGPGGTGELFF
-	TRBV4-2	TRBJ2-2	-	TGTGCCAGCAGCCAAGATCACACGTCCGAAACCGGGGAGCTGTTTTTT	CASSQDHTSETGELFF
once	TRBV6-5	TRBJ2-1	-	TGTGCCAGCAGCCCGAGGGCTACCTCCTACAATGAGCAGTTCTTC	CASSPRATSYNEQFF
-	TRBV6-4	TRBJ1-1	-	TGTGCCAGCAGTGACTCGAGGGGGGGACGGGTGAACACTGAAGCTTTCTTT	CASSDSRGGRVNTEAFF
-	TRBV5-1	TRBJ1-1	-	TGCGCCAGCAGCCCTAGGCGAGGGAGCACTGAAGCTTTCTTT	CASSPRRGSTEAFF
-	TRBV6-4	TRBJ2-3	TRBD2	TGTGCCAGCAGTGACGGGAGGGCCACAGATACGCAGTATTTT	CASSDGRATDTQYF
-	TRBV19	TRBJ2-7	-	TGTGCCAGTAGTATAGAGTACGGCAGGGTCTACGAGCAGTACTTC	CASSIEYGRVYEQYF
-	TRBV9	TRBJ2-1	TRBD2	TGTGCCAGCAGCGCCGCGGGAGGGTGGATAAATGAGCAGTTCTTC	CASSAAGGWINEQFF
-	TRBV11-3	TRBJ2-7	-	TGTGCCAGCAGCTTAGGAGTTGGCTACGAGCAGTACTTC	CASSLGVGYEQYF
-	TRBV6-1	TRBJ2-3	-	TGTGCCAGCAGTGAGACTTGGACAGGCACAGATACGCAGTATTTT	CASSETWTGTDTQYF
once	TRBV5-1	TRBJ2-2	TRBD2	TGCGCCAGCAGCCCAGCCGGGGGGGCCCGGACCGGGGAGCTGTTTTTT	CASSPAGGARTGELFF
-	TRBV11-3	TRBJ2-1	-	TGTGCCAGCAGCTTTCACCCGAGCTCCTACAATGAGCAGTTCTTC	CASSFHPSSYNEQFF
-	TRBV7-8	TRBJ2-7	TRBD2	TGTGCCAGCAGCTTAGTGGGTTTAGCGGGAGGTAGCGAGCAGTACTTC	CASSLVGLAGGSEQYF
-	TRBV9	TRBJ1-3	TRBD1	TGTGCCAGCAGCGTAGAACAGGGGTTCAACACCATATATTTT	CASSVEQGFNTIYF
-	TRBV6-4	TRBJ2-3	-	TGTGCCAGCAGTGGCGCCCCGGGAGAGGGGACAGATACGCAGTATTTT	CASSGAPGEGTDTQYF
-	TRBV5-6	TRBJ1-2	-	TGTGCCAGCAGCGAGGAACTGGGAGGTGGCTACACCTTC	CASSEELGGGYTF
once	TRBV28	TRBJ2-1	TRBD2	TGTGCCAGCAGGGTGGATAGGACTAGCGGGAGGGCCTGGCATGAGCAGTTCTTC	CASRVDRTSGRAWHEQFF
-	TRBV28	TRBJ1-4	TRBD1	TGTGCCAGCAGTTTACACAGGGGGGGATTTAATGAAAAACTGTTTTTT	CASSLHRGGFNEKLFF
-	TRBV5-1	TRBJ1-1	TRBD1	TGCGCCAGCAGCTTACAGGGGGCTTTAACTGAAGCTTTCTTT	CASSLQGALTEAFF
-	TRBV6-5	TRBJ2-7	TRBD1	TGTGCCAGCAGGACCACAGGGGGCCTTGGGTCCGAGCAGTACTTC	CASRTTGGLGSEQYF
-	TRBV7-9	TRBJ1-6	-	TGTGCCAGCAGCACAGCCGGGACACCTTCACCCCTCCACTTT	CASSTAGTPSPLHF
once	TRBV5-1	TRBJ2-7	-	TGCGCCAGCAGCCCGGACAGCTCCTACGAGCAGTACTTC	CASSPDSSYEQYF
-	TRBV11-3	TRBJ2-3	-	TGTGCCAGCAGCTTAGATATAGTAGATACGCAGTATTTT	CASSLDIVDTQYF
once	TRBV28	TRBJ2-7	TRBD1	TGTGCCAGCTGCCCCCCACGGGACAGGGATTTACACTACGAGCAGTACTTC	CASCPPRDRDLHYEQYF
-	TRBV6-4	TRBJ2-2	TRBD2	TGTGCCAGCAGTGAGACTAGCGCGGGTACCGGGGAGCTGTTTTTT	CASSETSAGTGELFF
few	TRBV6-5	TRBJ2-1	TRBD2	TGTGCCAGCAGCGGGACTATAGGTGAGCAGTTCTTC	CASSGTIGEQFF
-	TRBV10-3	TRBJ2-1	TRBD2	TGTGCCGTCAGGGGGGAGCGGGAGGGAGACAATGAGCAGTTCTTC	CAVRGEREGDNEQFF
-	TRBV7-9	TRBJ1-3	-	TGTGCCAGCAGCTTAGCTGGACTTCTGCCGGCTGGAAACACCATATATTTT	CASSLAGLLPAGNTIYF